This TCR beta chain was captured by sequencing in a study of Tregs in tolerant kidney transplant recipients. Germline CDR1 SGHRS, CDR2 YFSETQ. Between the trimmed V and J ends, which lost 4 bases and 5 bases, there was a span of 24 bases. The CDR3 has 17 residues. Sequencing was performed with immunoSEQ multiplex PCR; in TCRdb, only in-frame clones are kept and a portion is missing. The sample holds some 110,000 clones; about 90% are singletons and the top ten take over 0.5%. Overall study findings and caveats: Biological reproducibility was not directly addressed, but technical replication error appeared minimal.

This clone was seen once. The target antigen is unknown. The TCR was taken from a human donor in good health. Sequences were obtained from CD4+ T cells from blood. The rearrangement uses TRBV5-1 and TRBJ1-1; D may be TRBD1 (5 bases). CDR3 nucleotides: TGCGCCAGCAGCCTGGGACCCTCCCGACAGTATGTAACTGAAGCTTTCTTT. This encodes CASSLGPSRQYVTEAFF.